The 5 T cell receptor beta chains given below trace back to one sample, sequenced in a study of tumor-infiltrating lymphocytes in primary liver carcinoma. Germline DNA was also extracted, and blood RNA derived from unsorted whole blood. The researchers produced TCR beta cDNA from around 0.5 ug total RNA with a constant-region primer. Generation of the TCR beta libraries relied on three nested multiplex PCR rounds using slightly modified ARM-PCR. Amplification in the first two PCR rounds was performed using TRBV1-TRBV30 forward primers and a C-beta reverse primer for 9 to 11 cycles each. TCRdb processed the multiplex PCR reads anew with MiXCR; each CDR3 protein has one entry. This table holds 320,000 or so distinct CDR3 sequences, roughly 60% found once. Sequenced sample: peripheral blood. Every receptor here comes from a man aged 40-49 years with primary liver carcinoma and hepatitis B virus infection.

The chain is built from TRBV19 and TRBJ1-2; D perhaps matches TRBD1 (6 bases). This CDR3 has 14 amino acids. V gave up 7 bases and J gave up 4 bases, with 16 bases separating them. Germline V gene data show CDR1 as LNHDA and CDR2 as SQIVND (reference sequence). DNA for the CDR3: TGTGCCAGTACTGACAGGACTACTGTCTATGGCTACACCTTC. As protein: CASTDRTTVYGYTF.

This rearrangement joins TRBV5-4 to TRBJ2-1; D remains ambiguous. CDR1 is SGHNT and CDR2 is YYREEE in the germline V gene (reference sequence). The V end was cut by 4 bases, the J end by 5 bases, with 7 bases between. The CDR3 is 12 residues long. The CDR3 DNA sequence: TGTGCCAGCAGCCTCCCCCACAATGAGCAGTTCTTC. It translates to CASSLPHNEQFF.

This clonotype has more than one count but fewer than ten. The V and J genes are TRBV5-1 and TRBJ2-6; D is uncertain. The CDR3 spans 14 residues. Germline V gives CDR1 SGHRS, CDR2 YFSETQ. Trimming pared 2 bases from V and 4 bases from J, leaving 7 bases between. CDR3 bases: TGCGCCAGCAGCTTTGGGCCGGGGGCCAACGTCCTGACTTTC. It is translated as CASSFGPGANVLTF.

This clonotype was detected many times. This chain uses TRBV6-5 with TRBJ2-1; 7 nucleotides match TRBD2. This CDR3 is built from 17 residues. The junction had 11 bases not matched to a gene; V was cut back by 0 bases and J by 6 bases. The V gene's germline CDR1 is MNHEY and CDR2 SVGAGI. CDR3 coding DNA: TGTGCCAGCAGTTACTCTTCCTGGGCGGGAGCCCCCAATGAGCAGTTCTTC. Its protein is CASSYSSWAGAPNEQFF.

This clonotype was seen a few times. A much larger clone differs from this one at a single base, so this may be a read error. V and J are TRBV29-1 and TRBJ2-3, with D perhaps matching TRBD1 (6 bases). CDR1 SQVTM and CDR2 ANQGSEA come from the germline V gene. Trimming took off 8 bases at V and 0 bases at J, with 18 bases between the two ends. This CDR3 has 15 residues. The CDR3 bases are TGCAGCATAGGACGGGACACTACTAGCACAGATACGCAGTATTTT. It yields the protein CSIGRDTTSTDTQYF.